A single sample is the source of the 21 T cell receptor beta chains below, sequenced in a study of follicular helper T cells after annual influenza vaccination. Indicated time point: 2015-2016 season, 7 days after influenza vaccination. Produced via immunoSEQ multiplex PCR; TCRdb's table is partial and in-frame only. The data contain just over 7,000 clones, approximately 80% of them singletons. The sequences come from CXCR5+ CD38- circulating T follicular helper cells from blood, collected 7 days after influenza vaccination. Subset meaning: circulating Tfh, non-naive CD4+CXCR5+PD-1+ (ICOS+CD38+ or ICOS-CD38-). Receptor source: an adult who received the influenza vaccine.

This sequence joins TRBV4-1 and TRBJ2-1; TRBD2 matches 11 bases. The CDR3 has 18 residues. V gave up 1 base and J gave up 0 bases; unmatched junction bases: 5. Germline CDR1 MGHRA, CDR2 YSYEKL. In DNA, the CDR3 is TGCGCCAGCAGCCAAGGGACTAGCGGGTTAAGCTCCTACAATGAGCAGTTCTTC. Translating it yields CASSQGTSGLSSYNEQFF.

V gene TRBV11-3 combines with J gene TRBJ1-1; no reliable D call. The CDR3 spans 13 residues. Trimming took 1 base from V and 1 from J, leaving 4 bases between them. Germline CDR1 SGHNT, CDR2 YENEEA. The CDR3 coding sequence is TGTGCCAGCAGCTTAGGGGAGAACACTGAAGCTTTCTTT. Its protein product is CASSLGENTEAFF.

This chain connects TRBV28 to TRBJ1-5; D perhaps matches TRBD1 (5 bases). V lost 3 bases to trimming and J lost 5 bases, with 11 bases between them. This CDR3 comprises 14 residues. CDR1 is MDHEN, CDR2 SYDVKM, per germline. In DNA, the CDR3 is TGTGCCAGCAGTTTGGGGACGGAGGATCAGCCCCAGCATTTT. Translating gives CASSLGTEDQPQHF.

The J gene is TRBJ1-1, the V gene TRBV5-4; weak D call: TRBD1 (6 bases). The CDR3 spans 15 residues. V shed 4 bases and J shed 4 bases, with 17 bases lying between them. CDR1 is SGHNT and CDR2 is YYREEE in the germline V gene (reference sequence). CDR3 sequence reads: CASSPDSGEVTEAFF. The CDR3 DNA follows: TGTGCCAGCAGCCCGGACTCAGGGGAGGTCACTGAAGCTTTCTTT. The full variable domain, its missing parts supplied by reference TRBV5-4 and TRBJ1-1, is ETGVTQSPTHLIKTRGQQVTLRCSSQSGHNTVSWYQQALGQGPQFIFQYYREEENGRGNFPPRFSGLQFPNYSSELNVNALELDDSALYLCASSPDSGEVTEAFFGQGTRLTVV.

V gene TRBV18 combines with J gene TRBJ2-1, with D perhaps TRBD2 (6 bases). CDR1 is KGHSH, CDR2 LQKENI, per germline. The V and J ends lost 6 bases and 4 bases respectively, with 16 bases between them. The CDR3 contains 15 residues. CDR3 in amino acids: CASSPPGSGYNEQFF. The CDR3 DNA reads as TGTGCCAGCTCCCCGCCGGGTAGCGGATACAATGAGCAGTTCTTC.

This clone was recorded a few times. The J gene is TRBJ1-2, the V gene TRBV18; D is ambiguous. The CDR3 loop spans 12 amino acids. V was clipped by 3 bases and J by 7 bases, with 9 bases between them. Germline values: CDR1 KGHSH, CDR2 LQKENI. CDR3 region: CASSPTWTGYTF. In DNA, the CDR3 is TGTGCCAGCTCACCTACATGGACTGGCTACACCTTC.

The gene calls are TRBV28 and TRBJ2-7, with TRBD1 matching 8 bases. CDR3 length: 13 residues. Germline CDR1 MDHEN, CDR2 SYDVKM. Trimming took 6 bases from V and 5 from J; bases not matched to a gene: 6. The CDR3 coding sequence is TGTGCCAGCAGGATGGGACAGGCCCACGAGCAGTACTTC. Translation gives CASRMGQAHEQYF.

The chain joins TRBV28 to TRBJ1-5; D may be TRBD1 (6 bases). Looked up from germline, CDR1 is MDHEN and CDR2 is SYDVKM. The CDR3 totals 14 residues. The V end lost 10 bases, the J end lost 3 bases, and 16 bases lay between the germline ends. Here the CDR3 reads CATLGQGHNQPQHF. CDR3 DNA: TGTGCCACCCTAGGTCAGGGACACAATCAGCCCCAGCATTTT.

This chain joins TRBV12-2 and TRBJ1-3. TRBV12-2 counts as a pseudogene. CDR3 size: 15 residues. CDR3 DNA sequence: TGTGCAAGTCGCTTAGCTGAGGGCGTCAGAAACACCATATATTTT. It encodes CASRLAEGVRNTIYF.

The rearrangement uses TRBV29-1 and TRBJ2-7; D is possibly TRBD1 (5 bases). Germline V CDR1 and CDR2: SQVTM, ANQGSEA. The CDR3 runs 13 residues. Deletions cut 6 bases from V and 1 base from J, with 13 bases between. The CDR3 spells CSVQAGASYEQYF. The CDR3 DNA sequence: TGCAGCGTCCAAGCTGGGGCTTCCTACGAGCAGTACTTC.

The chain uses TRBV5-1 and TRBJ2-7; 11 bases are shared with TRBD2. The germline V gene encodes CDR1 SGHRS and CDR2 YFSETQ. The ends lost 4 bases at V and 4 bases at J; junction bases unmatched: 16. CDR3 length: 18 residues. CDR3 bases: TGCGCCAGCAGCACCCAGACTAGCGGGGTCTCGACCCTTTACGAGCAGTACTTC. Residues: CASSTQTSGVSTLYEQYF.

V usage is TRBV30 and J usage is TRBJ2-1, with 12 bases identical to TRBD2. Trimming cost V 3 bases and J 8 bases; bases outside gene matches: 11. CDR3 size: 16 residues. Germline V gene lookup returns CDR1 GTSNPN and CDR2 SVGIG (reference sequence). CDR3: CAWSQWTSGKGHEQFF. The CDR3 DNA reads as TGTGCCTGGAGCCAATGGACTAGCGGGAAAGGCCATGAGCAGTTCTTC.

The chain joins TRBV14 to TRBJ1-1, with no clear D. The CDR3 spans 14 residues. CDR1 is SGHDN and CDR2 is FVKESK in the germline V gene. The V end was cut by 7 bases, the J end by 4 bases, with 16 bases between. Here the CDR3 reads CASTLMALSTEAFF. In DNA form, the CDR3 reads TGTGCCAGCACCCTAATGGCCCTGAGCACTGAAGCTTTCTTT. The whole variable domain, filled in from reference TRBV14 and TRBJ1-1, reads EAGVTQFPSHSVIEKGQTVTLRCDPISGHDNLYWYRRVMGKEIKFLLHFVKESKQDESGMPNNRFLAERTGGTYSTLKVQPAELEDSGVYFCASTLMALSTEAFFGQGTRLTVV.

V gene TRBV13 combines with J gene TRBJ2-3; perhaps TRBD2 as D (7 bases). The CDR3 spans 20 residues. Trimming stripped 5 bases from V and 4 bases from J, with 31 bases between. In germline, CDR1 is PRHDT, CDR2 FYEKMQ (reference sequence). The CDR3, as DNA: TGTGCCAGCAGCCTCACTATGGGGGCCGCTAGCGGAGGCGCCCCAGATACGCAGTATTTT. Translated, it gives CASSLTMGAASGGAPDTQYF. The full variable domain, completed using reference TRBV13 and TRBJ2-3, is AAGVIQSPRHLIKEKRETATLKCYPIPRHDTVYWYQQGPGQDPQFLISFYEKMQSDKGSIPDRFSAQQFSDYHSELNMSSLELGDSALYFCASSLTMGAASGGAPDTQYFGPGTRLTVL.

This clone was counted a single time. The CDR3 sequence is CAISENRGLGQPQHF. CDR3 DNA sequence: TGTGCCATCAGTGAAAACAGGGGGCTAGGGCAGCCCCAGCATTTT. The chain links TRBV10-3 to TRBJ1-5, with 9 bases identical to TRBD1. The CDR3 extends over 15 amino acids. Germline V lookup: CDR1 ENHRY, CDR2 SYGVKD. Trimming cost V 3 bases and J 7 bases; bases outside gene matches: 7.

This chain joins TRBV6-1 and TRBJ1-1; D gene uncertain. This CDR3 region has 11 residues. V lost 8 bases and J 3 bases, leaving 7 bases between the germline ends. Germline CDR1 and CDR2: MNHNS and SASEGT. CDR3 region: CASYLHTEAFF. CDR3 coding DNA: TGTGCCAGCTACCTTCACACTGAAGCTTTCTTT.

The chain combines TRBV4-1 with TRBJ2-7; 9 bases fit TRBD1. V was clipped by 0 bases and J by 4 bases; unmatched bases: 16. Germline V gene sequence: CDR1 MGHRA, CDR2 YSYEKL. This CDR3 is built from 19 residues. The CDR3 region is CASSQDSVNVQGARYEQYF. CDR3 bases: TGCGCCAGCAGCCAAGATTCCGTGAACGTACAGGGGGCTAGGTACGAGCAGTACTTC.

J is TRBJ2-1 and V is TRBV19; D not resolved. The V and J ends lost 5 bases and 10 bases respectively, with 15 bases between them. Germline V gives CDR1 LNHDA, CDR2 SQIVND (reference sequence). This CDR3 region has 13 residues. CDR3 in DNA: TGTGCCAGTAGTCTCGGCGGAACCACCGAGCAGTTCTTC. It translates to CASSLGGTTEQFF.

The rearrangement links TRBV6-5 to TRBJ1-4; D is perhaps TRBD1 (6 bases). The CDR3 spans 15 residues. The V and J ends lost 2 bases and 3 bases respectively, with 10 bases between them. Germline loops: CDR1 MNHEY, CDR2 SVGAGI. As DNA, the CDR3 is TGTGCCAGCAGTTACCGTGGACAGCCTAATGAAAAACTGTTTTTT. Its translation: CASSYRGQPNEKLFF.

This chain uses TRBV2 with TRBJ2-7; TRBD1 agrees at 7 bases. The V gene end was trimmed by 5 bases and the J gene end by 3 bases; junction bases not matched to a gene: 7. The CDR3 consists of 14 residues. Germline CDR1 and CDR2: SNHLY and FYNNEI. The CDR3 nucleotides are TGTGCCAGCAGTCAGACAGGGCTCGGCTACGAGCAGTACTTC. As protein: CASSQTGLGYEQYF.

The count of this clone is one. The CDR3, as DNA: TGCGCCAGCAGCTTGGGGACGGCGGCTGGGGCTTTCTTT. Amino acid sequence: CASSLGTAAGAFF. The V call is TRBV5-1, the J call TRBJ1-1; D gene ambiguous. V lost 0 bases to trimming and J lost 11 bases, with 14 bases between them. This CDR3 has 13 amino acids. In germline, CDR1 is SGHRS, CDR2 YFSETQ.